This T cell receptor (beta chain) emerged from a study of T-cell memory formation after mild COVID-19. The wider study: Clusters were largely donor specific.

Trimming shortened V by 2 bases and J by 4 bases, and 11 bases separated the two germline ends. The CDR3 contains 14 residues. The germline CDR1 and CDR2 sequences are MNHNS and SASEGT. TCRdb re-called the 5' RACE reads through MiXCR, storing one row per CDR3 protein. The table has 250,000 to 350,000 distinct CDR3 sequences, approximately 19% seen once; the top ten hold around 21%. Sequencing was done on a sample of PBMCs or a T cell subset sorted from them (not recorded which). This sequence joins TRBV6-1 and TRBJ1-2, with D hard to call. This receptor was identified in a man younger than 35 who had mild COVID-19 (a few samples of this study predate the infection). Cell type and time point are not known. The CDR3 loop is CASSENMAGYGYTF. The CDR3 nucleotides read TGTGCCAGCAGTGAAAATATGGCAGGCTATGGCTACACCTTC.